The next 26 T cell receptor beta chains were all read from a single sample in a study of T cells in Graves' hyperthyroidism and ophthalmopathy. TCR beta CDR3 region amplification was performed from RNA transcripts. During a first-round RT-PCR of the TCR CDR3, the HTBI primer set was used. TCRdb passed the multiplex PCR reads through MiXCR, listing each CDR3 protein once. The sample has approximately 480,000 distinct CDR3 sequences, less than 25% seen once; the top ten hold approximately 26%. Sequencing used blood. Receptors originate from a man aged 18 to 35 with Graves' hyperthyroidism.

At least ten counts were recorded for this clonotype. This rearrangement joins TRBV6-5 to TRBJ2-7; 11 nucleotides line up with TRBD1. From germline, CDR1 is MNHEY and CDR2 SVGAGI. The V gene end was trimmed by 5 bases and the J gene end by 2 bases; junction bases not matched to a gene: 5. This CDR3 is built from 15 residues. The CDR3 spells CASSRDRGSTYEQYF. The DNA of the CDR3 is TGTGCCAGCAGTCGGGACAGGGGGTCAACCTACGAGCAGTACTTC.

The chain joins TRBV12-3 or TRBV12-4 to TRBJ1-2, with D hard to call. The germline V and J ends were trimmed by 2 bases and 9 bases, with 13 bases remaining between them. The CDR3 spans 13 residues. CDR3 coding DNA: TGTGCCAGCAGTTTACGGTCGGGAGGCAGCTACACCTTC. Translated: CASSLRSGGSYTF.

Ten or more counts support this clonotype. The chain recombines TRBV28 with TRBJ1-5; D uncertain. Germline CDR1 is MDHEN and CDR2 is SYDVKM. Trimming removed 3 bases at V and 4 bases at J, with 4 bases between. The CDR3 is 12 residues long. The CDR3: CASSLWNQPQHF. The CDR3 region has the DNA TGTGCCAGCAGTTTGTGGAATCAGCCCCAGCATTTT.

CDR3 DNA: TGTGCCAGCAGCTTTCTAATCGGACGTTCCCCCGAGCAGTACTTC. This translates into CASSFLIGRSPEQYF. V and J are TRBV11-2 and TRBJ2-7; unclear D gene. CDR3 length: 15 amino acids. The ends were cut back, 3 bases at V and 6 bases at J, with 18 bases in the middle. The germline gives CDR1 SGHAT, CDR2 FQNNGV.

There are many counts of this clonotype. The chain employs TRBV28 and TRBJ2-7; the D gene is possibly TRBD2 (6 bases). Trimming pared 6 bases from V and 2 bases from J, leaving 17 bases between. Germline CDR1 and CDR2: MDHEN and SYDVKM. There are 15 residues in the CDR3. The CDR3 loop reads CASSEVGTPPYEQYF. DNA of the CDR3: TGTGCCAGCAGCGAGGTAGGGACTCCCCCCTACGAGCAGTACTTC.

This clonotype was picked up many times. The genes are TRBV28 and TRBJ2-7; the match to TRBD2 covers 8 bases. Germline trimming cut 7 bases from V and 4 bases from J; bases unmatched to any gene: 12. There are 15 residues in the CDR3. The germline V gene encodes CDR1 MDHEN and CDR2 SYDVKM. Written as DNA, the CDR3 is TGTGCCAGCACGGGGGCGAGCGGGGGAATATACGAGCAGTACTTC. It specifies CASTGASGGIYEQYF.

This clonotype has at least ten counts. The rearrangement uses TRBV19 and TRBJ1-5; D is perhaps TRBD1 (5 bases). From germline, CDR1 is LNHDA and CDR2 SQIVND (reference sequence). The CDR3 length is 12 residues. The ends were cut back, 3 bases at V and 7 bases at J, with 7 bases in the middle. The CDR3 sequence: CASSIWGQPQHF. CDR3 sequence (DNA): TGTGCCAGTAGTATTTGGGGGCAGCCCCAGCATTTT.

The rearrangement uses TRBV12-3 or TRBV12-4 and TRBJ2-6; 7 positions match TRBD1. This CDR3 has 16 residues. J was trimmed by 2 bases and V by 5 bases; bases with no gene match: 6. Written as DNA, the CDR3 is TGTGCCAGCAGTCCGAGACAGGGTACTGGGGCCAACGTCCTGACTTTC. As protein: CASSPRQGTGANVLTF.

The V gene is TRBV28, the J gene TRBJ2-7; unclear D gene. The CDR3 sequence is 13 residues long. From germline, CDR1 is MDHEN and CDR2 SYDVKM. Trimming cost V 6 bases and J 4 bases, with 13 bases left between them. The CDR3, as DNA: TGTGCCAGCAGCTACGGGTCCGTTTACGAGCAGTACTTC. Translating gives CASSYGSVYEQYF.

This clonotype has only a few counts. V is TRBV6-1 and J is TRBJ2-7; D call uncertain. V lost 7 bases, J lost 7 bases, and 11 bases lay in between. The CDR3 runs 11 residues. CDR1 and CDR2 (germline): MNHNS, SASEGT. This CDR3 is CASTSSWEQYF. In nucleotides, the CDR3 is TGTGCCAGCACCAGTTCTTGGGAGCAGTACTTC.

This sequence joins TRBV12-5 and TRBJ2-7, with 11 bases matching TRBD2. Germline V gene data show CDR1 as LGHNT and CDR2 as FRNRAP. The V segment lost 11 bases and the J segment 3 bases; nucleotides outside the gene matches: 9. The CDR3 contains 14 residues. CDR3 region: CARGKTSGIYEQYF. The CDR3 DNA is TGTGCTCGAGGGAAGACTAGCGGGATCTACGAGCAGTACTTC.

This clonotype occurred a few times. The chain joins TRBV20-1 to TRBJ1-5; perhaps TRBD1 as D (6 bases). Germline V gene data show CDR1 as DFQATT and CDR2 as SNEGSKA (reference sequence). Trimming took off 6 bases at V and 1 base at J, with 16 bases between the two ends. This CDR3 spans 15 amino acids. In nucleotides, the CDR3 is TGCAGTGCCCCTACGGGGGCTTTAAGCAATCAGCCCCAGCATTTT. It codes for CSAPTGALSNQPQHF.

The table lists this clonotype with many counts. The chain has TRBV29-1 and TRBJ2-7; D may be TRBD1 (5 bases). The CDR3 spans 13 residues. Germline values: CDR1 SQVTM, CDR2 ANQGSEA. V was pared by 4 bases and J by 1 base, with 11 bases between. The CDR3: CSVATGLSYEQYF. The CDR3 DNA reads TGCAGCGTTGCAACAGGTCTTTCCTACGAGCAGTACTTC.

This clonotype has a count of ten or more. The CDR3 DNA is TGTGCCAGCAGTTTGGGGGGTTGGGGCACTGAAGCTTTCTTT. Protein: CASSLGGWGTEAFF. This chain connects TRBV12-3 or TRBV12-4 to TRBJ1-1; a possible D gene is TRBD1 (5 bases). This CDR3 is built from 14 residues. With 3 bases removed from V and 4 bases from J, the gap between germline ends came to 12 bases.

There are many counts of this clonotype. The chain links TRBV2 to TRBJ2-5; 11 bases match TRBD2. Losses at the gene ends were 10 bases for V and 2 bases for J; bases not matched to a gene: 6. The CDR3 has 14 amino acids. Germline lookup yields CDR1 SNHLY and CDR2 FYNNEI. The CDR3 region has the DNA TGTGCCAAAGGTGGGACTAGCGGACAAGAGACCCAGTACTTC. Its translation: CAKGGTSGQETQYF.

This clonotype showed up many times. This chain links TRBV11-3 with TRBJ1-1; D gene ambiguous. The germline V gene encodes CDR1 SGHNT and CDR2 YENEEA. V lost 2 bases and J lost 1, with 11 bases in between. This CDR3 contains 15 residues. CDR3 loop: CASSLFGSENTEAFF. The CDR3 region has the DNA TGTGCCAGCAGCTTATTCGGCAGCGAGAACACTGAAGCTTTCTTT.

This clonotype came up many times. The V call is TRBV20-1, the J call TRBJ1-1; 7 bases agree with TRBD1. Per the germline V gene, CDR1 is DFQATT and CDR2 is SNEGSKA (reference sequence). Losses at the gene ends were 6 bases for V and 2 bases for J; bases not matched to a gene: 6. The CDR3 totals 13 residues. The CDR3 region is CSAIRDSNTEAFF. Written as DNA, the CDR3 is TGCAGTGCAATCCGGGACAGTAACACTGAAGCTTTCTTT.

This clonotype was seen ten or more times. The CDR3 DNA is TGTGCCAGCAGCCCCGTAGGGAGGGCGAACACTGAAGCTTTCTTT. Its translation is CASSPVGRANTEAFF. The chain couples TRBV13 to TRBJ1-1; D unresolved. Germline V gene sequence: CDR1 PRHDT, CDR2 FYEKMQ (reference sequence). The CDR3 contains 15 residues. V lost 5 bases to trimming and J lost 1 base, with 14 bases between them.

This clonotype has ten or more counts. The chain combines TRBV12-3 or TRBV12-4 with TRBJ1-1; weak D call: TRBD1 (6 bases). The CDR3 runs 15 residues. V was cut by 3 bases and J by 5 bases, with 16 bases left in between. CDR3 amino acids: CASSLNRELGTEAFF. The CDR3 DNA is TGTGCCAGCAGTTTGAACAGGGAATTGGGAACTGAAGCTTTCTTT.

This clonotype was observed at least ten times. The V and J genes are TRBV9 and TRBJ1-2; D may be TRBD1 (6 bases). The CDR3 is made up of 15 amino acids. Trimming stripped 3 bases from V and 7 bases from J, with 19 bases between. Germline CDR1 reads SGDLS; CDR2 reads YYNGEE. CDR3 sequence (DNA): TGTGCCAGCAGCGCTTTAGAGGGGGGGTCTGGTGGCTACACCTTC. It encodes CASSALEGGSGGYTF.

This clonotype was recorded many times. In nucleotides, the CDR3 is TGTGCCAGCAGCGCCCGACAGGGCCTAGGTCACTATGGCTACACCTTC. Protein: CASSARQGLGHYGYTF. The V and J genes are TRBV7-8 and TRBJ1-2, with TRBD1 identical over 7 bases. Looked up from germline, CDR1 is SGHVS and CDR2 is FQNEAQ. The V gene end was trimmed by 5 bases and the J gene end by 3 bases; junction bases not matched to a gene: 12. This CDR3 is 16 amino acids long.

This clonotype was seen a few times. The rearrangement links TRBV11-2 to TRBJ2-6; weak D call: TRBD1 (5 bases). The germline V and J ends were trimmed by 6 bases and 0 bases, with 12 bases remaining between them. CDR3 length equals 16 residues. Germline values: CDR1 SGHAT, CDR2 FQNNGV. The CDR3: CASSNQGTSGANVLTF. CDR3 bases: TGTGCCAGCAGTAACCAGGGAACCTCTGGGGCCAACGTCCTGACTTTC.

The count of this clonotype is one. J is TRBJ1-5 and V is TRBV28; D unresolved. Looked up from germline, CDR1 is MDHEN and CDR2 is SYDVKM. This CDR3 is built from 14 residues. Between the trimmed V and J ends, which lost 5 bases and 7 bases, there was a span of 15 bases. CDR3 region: CASSLGRVEQPQHF. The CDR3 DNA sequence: TGTGCCAGCAGTCTGGGCCGGGTGGAGCAGCCCCAGCATTTT. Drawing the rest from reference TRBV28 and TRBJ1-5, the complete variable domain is DVKVTQSSRYLVKRTGEKVFLECVQDMDHENMFWYRQDPGLGLRLIYFSYDVKMKEKGDIPEGYSVSREKKERFSLILESASTNQTSMYLCASSLGRVEQPQHFGDGTRLSIL.

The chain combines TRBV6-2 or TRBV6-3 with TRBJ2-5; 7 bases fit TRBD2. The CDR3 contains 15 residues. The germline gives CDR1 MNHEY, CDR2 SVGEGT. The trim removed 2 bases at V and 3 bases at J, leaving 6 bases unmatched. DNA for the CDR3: TGTGCCAGCAGTTACCTGGCGGGAGACGAAGAGACCCAGTACTTC. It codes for CASSYLAGDEETQYF.

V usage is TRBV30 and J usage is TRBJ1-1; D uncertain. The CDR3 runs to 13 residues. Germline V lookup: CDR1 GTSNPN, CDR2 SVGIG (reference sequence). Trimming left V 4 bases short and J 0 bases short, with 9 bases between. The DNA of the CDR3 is TGTGCCTGGACAGCGACCATGAACACTGAAGCTTTCTTT. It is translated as CAWTATMNTEAFF. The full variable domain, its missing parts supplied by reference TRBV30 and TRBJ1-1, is SQTIHQWPATLVQPVGSPLSLECTVEGTSNPNLYWYRQAAGRGLQLLFYSVGIGQISSEVPQNLSASRPQDRQFILSSKKLLLSDSGFYLCAWTATMNTEAFFGQGTRLTVV.

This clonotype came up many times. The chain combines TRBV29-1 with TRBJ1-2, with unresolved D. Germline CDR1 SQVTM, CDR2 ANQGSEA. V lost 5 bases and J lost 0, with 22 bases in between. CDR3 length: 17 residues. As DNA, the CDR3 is TGCAGCGTTAGGGCCCGGAAAGAAGGTCCATCTAACTATGGCTACACCTTC. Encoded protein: CSVRARKEGPSNYGYTF.